This T cell receptor beta chain was captured in a study of neoadjuvant nivolumab and ipilimumab in lung cancer. Study as a whole: Nivolumab 3 mg/kg was given days 1, 15 and 29, plus ipilimumab 1 mg/kg day 1 in combination.

Remarks on this clone: One junction end disagrees with the germline gene, perhaps due to a read error.

The germline CDR1 and CDR2 sequences are SSHAT and FNYEAQ (reference sequence). The CDR3 is 12 amino acids. Repertoires were generated with immunoSEQ multiplex PCR, while TCRdb's copy carries only in-frame clones and drops some. The sample consists of fewer than 30,000 clones, around 83% of them appearing once. This receptor was identified in an adult with non-small cell lung cancer. The chain carries TRBV7-7 and TRBJ2-7; a possible D gene is TRBD2 (6 bases). The source was tumor tissue, collected after neoadjuvant nivolumab, alone or with ipilimumab, at or shortly before surgery. The CDR3 nucleotides are TGTGCTAGCAGCTTAGCGGTCTACGAGCAGTACTTC. This gives the protein CASSLAVYEQYF.